The source of this T cell receptor (beta chain) is a study of technical replicates of blood from a few donors. Only in-frame clones appear in the TCRdb table, and some are missing; sequencing was by immunoSEQ multiplex PCR. The sample holds 95,000 or so clones, around 96% seen once. The CDR3 is 17 amino acids. Germline lookup yields CDR1 SNHLY and CDR2 FYNNEI. J was trimmed by 4 bases and V by 4 bases; bases with no gene match: 14. The chain employs TRBV2 and TRBJ2-7; 9 bases agree with TRBD1. Sequencing was performed on T cells isolated from PBMCs. This sequence originates from a human donor in good health. The CDR3 is CASSGQGQGLAPYEQYF. Here the CDR3 DNA reads TGTGCCAGCAGTGGACAAGGACAGGGGTTGGCCCCTTACGAGCAGTACTTC.